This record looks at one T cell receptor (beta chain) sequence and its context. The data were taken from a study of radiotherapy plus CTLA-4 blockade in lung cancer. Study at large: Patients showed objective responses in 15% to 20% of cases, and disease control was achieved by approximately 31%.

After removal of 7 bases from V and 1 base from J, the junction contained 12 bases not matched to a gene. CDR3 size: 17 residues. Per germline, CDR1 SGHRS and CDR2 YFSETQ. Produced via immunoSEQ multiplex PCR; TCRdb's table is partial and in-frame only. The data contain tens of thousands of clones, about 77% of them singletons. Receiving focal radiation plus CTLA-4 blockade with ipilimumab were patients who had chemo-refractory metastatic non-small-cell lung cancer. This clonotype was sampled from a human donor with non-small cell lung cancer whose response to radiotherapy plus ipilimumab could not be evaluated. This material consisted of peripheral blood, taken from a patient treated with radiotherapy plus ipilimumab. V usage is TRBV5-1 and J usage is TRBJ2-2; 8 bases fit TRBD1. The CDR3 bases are TGCGCCAGCGCTACTGACCACAGGGGGAAGAACACCGGGGAGCTGTTTTTT. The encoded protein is CASATDHRGKNTGELFF.